The next 16 T cell receptor beta chains were all read from a single sample in a study of T cell changes during pregnancy in multiple sclerosis. The assay was immunoSEQ multiplex PCR, and TCRdb's table has in-frame clones only and misses some. The repertoire has about 97,000 clones, about nine tenths of them found once; the top ten carry over 3%. The sample was peripheral blood, taken in the second trimester of pregnancy. The receptors derive from a female donor with multiple sclerosis, enrolled in a pregnancy study.

V usage is TRBV5-1 and J usage is TRBJ2-1, with unresolved D. V gave up 0 bases and J gave up 0 bases, with 10 bases separating them. Germline assignment: CDR1 SGHRS and CDR2 YFSETQ. The CDR3 is 16 amino acids. CDR3 residues: CASSLGAKSSYNEQFF. CDR3 DNA: TGCGCCAGCAGCTTGGGTGCGAAGAGCTCCTACAATGAGCAGTTCTTC.

The chain joins TRBV12-2 to TRBJ2-7; the listed D gene, TRBD2, was not tested against the DNA. TRBV12-2 is assigned pseudogene status. This CDR3 has 15 residues. The CDR3 reads CASRLVGGGKDEQYF. The CDR3 DNA follows: TGTGCAAGTCGCTTAGTCGGGGGGGGGAAGGACGAGCAGTACTTC.

This chain links TRBV6-5 with TRBJ2-1; TRBD1 aligns across 7 bases. CDR1 and CDR2 (germline): MNHEY, SVGAGI. CDR3 size: 15 residues. J was trimmed by 0 bases and V by 6 bases; bases with no gene match: 5. In nucleotides, the CDR3 is TGTGCCAGCAGCCTCCGGGACAGCTCCTACAATGAGCAGTTCTTC. It specifies CASSLRDSSYNEQFF.

The genes are TRBV25-1 and TRBJ2-7, with a tentative D call TRBD2 (6 bases). The CDR3 length is 13 residues. Germline CDR1 is MGHDK and CDR2 is SYGVNS. V gave up 6 bases and J gave up 2 bases, with 11 bases separating them. In nucleotides, the CDR3 is TGTGCCAGCAGGGGGGGTGGGCCCTACGAGCAGTACTTC. The encoded protein is CASRGGGPYEQYF.

This rearrangement joins TRBV28 to TRBJ2-7; 10 positions agree with TRBD2. J gave up 6 bases and V 0 bases, and 14 bases lay outside the gene matches. This CDR3 has 18 amino acids. CDR1 and CDR2 from the germline V gene are MDHEN and SYDVKM. The CDR3 DNA follows: TGTGCCAGCAGTTTATGGGGGGCTAGCGGGAGAGGGGAGGTCGAGCAGTACTTC. Its protein product is CASSLWGASGRGEVEQYF.

The gene calls are TRBV29-1 and TRBJ2-1, with D perhaps TRBD2 (7 bases). V gave up 7 bases and J gave up 8 bases, with 36 bases separating them. CDR1 and CDR2 (germline): SQVTM, ANQGSEA. The CDR3 consists of 19 residues. Here the CDR3 DNA reads TGCAGCGCCCCGACGGCAGGGGAGGGGGGAGGGCCCTCTTTCGATGAGCAGTTCTTC. This gives the protein CSAPTAGEGGGPSFDEQFF.

The rearrangement uses TRBV6-1 and TRBJ2-3; 11 positions agree with TRBD2. CDR1 MNHNS and CDR2 SASEGT come from the germline V gene. This CDR3 region has 16 residues. Trimming took 4 bases from V and 5 from J; bases not matched to a gene: 8. The CDR3 DNA reads as TGTGCCAGCAGTGGCGGACTAGCGGGCTATTTAGATACGCAGTATTTT. It codes for CASSGGLAGYLDTQYF.

This chain connects TRBV5-1 to TRBJ2-1; 12 bases are a match to TRBD1. Germline V lookup: CDR1 SGHRS, CDR2 YFSETQ. The J segment lost 8 bases and the V segment lost 7 bases, leaving 7 bases of the junction unmatched. This CDR3 is built from 14 residues. CDR3 region: CASSRDRGQDEQFF. In DNA, the CDR3 is TGCGCCAGCTCCCGGGACAGGGGGCAGGATGAGCAGTTCTTC.

The genes are TRBV6-4 and TRBJ2-1; no reliable D call. CDR1 is MRHNA, CDR2 SNTAGT, per germline. V shed 3 bases and J shed 0 bases, with 9 bases lying between them. The CDR3 totals 15 residues. The CDR3 spells CASSEDHSSYNEQFF. CDR3 coding DNA: TGTGCCAGCAGTGAAGACCACAGCTCCTACAATGAGCAGTTCTTC.

This clone appeared once. The chain joins TRBV14 to TRBJ1-2, with 7 bases fitting TRBD1. After removal of 0 bases from V and 5 bases from J, the junction contained 6 bases not matched to a gene. This CDR3 has 15 residues. Germline V gene data show CDR1 as SGHDN and CDR2 as FVKESK. The DNA for the CDR3 is TGTGCCAGCAGCCAAGATACGGGACAGAAGTATGGCTACACCTTC. Amino acids: CASSQDTGQKYGYTF. Based on the CDR3 plus reference TRBV14 and TRBJ1-2, the full variable domain is EAGVTQFPSHSVIEKGQTVTLRCDPISGHDNLYWYRRVMGKEIKFLLHFVKESKQDESGMPNNRFLAERTGGTYSTLKVQPAELEDSGVYFCASSQDTGQKYGYTFGSGTRLTVV.

The chain employs TRBV4-1 and TRBJ1-5; 7 bases align to TRBD1. Germline values: CDR1 MGHRA, CDR2 YSYEKL. The V segment lost 5 bases and the J segment 3 bases; nucleotides outside the gene matches: 7. The CDR3 extends over 15 amino acids. The CDR3: CASSERQGSNQPQHF. Written as DNA, the CDR3 is TGCGCCAGCAGCGAACGACAGGGTTCCAATCAGCCCCAGCATTTT.

In nucleotides, the CDR3 is TGTGCCAGCATTTCAGTCTCTGGAAACACCATATATTTT. This sequence encodes CASISVSGNTIYF. The V gene is TRBV6-5, the J gene TRBJ1-3; the D is unclear. Germline V gene data show CDR1 as MNHEY and CDR2 as SVGAGI. This CDR3 region has 13 residues. The V end was cut by 7 bases, the J end by 0 bases, with 7 bases between.

The chain combines TRBV28 with TRBJ2-1; TRBD1 matches at 11 bases. Per germline, CDR1 MDHEN and CDR2 SYDVKM. V dropped 4 bases and J dropped 5; count of bases not matched to a gene: 4. CDR3 length equals 15 residues. The CDR3 reads CASSSPGQGDNEQFF. CDR3 sequence (DNA): TGTGCCAGCAGTTCCCCGGGACAGGGGGACAATGAGCAGTTCTTC.

The chain couples TRBV6-5 to TRBJ2-7; the D is unclear. Trimming removed 0 bases from V and 3 bases from J, with 12 bases in between. CDR1 and CDR2 (germline): MNHEY, SVGAGI. This CDR3 has 15 amino acids. The CDR3 nucleotides are TGTGCCAGCAGTTACTCATTTGTCAGTATCTACGAGCAGTACTTC. Translated, it gives CASSYSFVSIYEQYF.

This chain joins TRBV7-2 and TRBJ2-7, with 8 bases fitting TRBD1. Germline V gives CDR1 SGHTA, CDR2 FQGNSA. This CDR3 has 17 amino acids. The V gene end was trimmed by 5 bases and the J gene end by 2 bases; junction bases not matched to a gene: 14. CDR3 sequence: CASSPKVDRGWPYEQYF. CDR3 DNA sequence: TGTGCCAGCAGCCCAAAGGTCGACAGGGGTTGGCCCTACGAGCAGTACTTC.

V and J are TRBV7-2 and TRBJ2-3; 7 positions agree with TRBD2. The CDR3 spans 15 residues. Germline CDR1 is SGHTA and CDR2 is FQGNSA. Trimming cost V 3 bases and J 2 bases; bases outside gene matches: 5. The CDR3 DNA reads as TGTGCCAGCAGCTTTCTAGCGGAACTCACAGATACGCAGTATTTT. Translated: CASSFLAELTDTQYF.